This record concerns one T cell receptor (beta chain) sequence. The data are from a study of cytomegalovirus exposure and HLA in healthy donors. Germline lookup yields CDR1 SEHNR and CDR2 FQNEAQ (reference sequence). The CDR3 covers 13 residues. V was shortened by 4 bases and J by 6 bases, with 9 bases between the two germline ends. PCR employed 60 Vbeta and 13 Jbeta primers. The table came from immunoSEQ multiplex PCR; TCRdb's copy has only in-frame clones and leaves some out. Of 150,000 or so clones detected, about 80% appear once; the ten largest clones hold around 15%. The chain recombines TRBV7-9 with TRBJ2-2; no definite D call. The clonotype originates from a woman aged 35 to 49 in good health and CMV-seronegative. The sequenced sample consisted of PBMCs. CDR3 residues: CASSSASAGELFF. In nucleotides, the CDR3 is TGTGCCAGCAGCTCTGCGAGCGCCGGGGAGCTGTTTTTT.